The sequence of this T cell receptor (beta chain) was determined in a study of identical twins. Study conclusions and caveats: Invariant MAIT and iNKT cells may have partly biased zero-insertion analyses. Sequences that were beta out-of-frame showed weaker excess twin sharing. Researchers reported excess low generation probability among twin-shared out-of-frame alpha sequences.

This clonotype was counted between two and nine times. Its antigen is unknown. Only healthy Caucasians were included as donors. Germline CDR1 DFQATT, CDR2 SNEGSKA (reference sequence). This CDR3 is 15 amino acids long. V gave up 7 bases and J gave up 4 bases, with 22 bases separating them. Using its own MiXCR run on the 5' RACE reads, TCRdb lists one record per CDR3 protein. The sample has about 460,000 distinct CDR3 sequences, more than 13% seen once. These records were also assigned to another study, of yellow fever vaccine responses in identical twins.

The chain recombines TRBV20-1 with TRBJ2-5; D remains ambiguous. This sequence originates from a woman aged 18-29 years in good health. Sequencing was done on a sample of CD4+ T cells sorted from blood. CDR3 DNA sequence: TGCAGTGTCCGGGCCAATTATGCGGTTGGAGAGACCCAGTACTTC. Its translation: CSVRANYAVGETQYF.